This T cell receptor (beta chain) emerged from a study of metastatic and nonmetastatic thyroid tumors. About the research overall: The comparison covered peripheral blood and tumor or nodule tissue in malignant and benign thyroid patients.

No patient had received any treatment before thyroid surgery. Authors' data handling: The study built a papillary thyroid cancer distant-metastasis classifier from CDR3 differences across clinicopathological groups. With MiXCR, TCRdb called clones anew from the PCR reads. It is TCRdb's table, rather than the study itself, that gives the V and J calls and clone size. The sample contains tens of thousands of clones, roughly 3.7% of which appear only once. Whole-study findings and limits: Significantly higher TCR beta diversity was reportedly seen in malignant thyroid tumors than benign nodules, in blood and tumor.

At least ten counts were recorded for this clone. Antigen: not known. Trimming at V came to 3 bases and at J to 8 bases, leaving 7 bases not matched to a gene. Germline V CDR1 and CDR2: ENHRY, SYGVKD. The CDR3 covers 15 residues. Source material: blood. The chain has TRBV10-3 and TRBJ2-1; 10 nucleotides line up with TRBD2. This clonotype originated in a female donor with papillary thyroid cancer or a benign thyroid nodule (not recorded which). Some clones in this sample may be carry-over from other donors' samples. CDR3 in amino acids: CAISETSGISDEQFF. In nucleotides, the CDR3 is TGTGCCATCAGTGAAACTAGCGGGATTAGCGATGAGCAGTTCTTC.